This T cell receptor (beta chain) stems from a study of cytomegalovirus exposure and HLA in healthy donors. The study, taken as a whole, reports: Specific recognition of CMV antigens was confirmed in vitro for three chains (all CMV-associated).

Germline V gene data show CDR1 as SGHVS and CDR2 as FQNEAQ. The CDR3 sequence is 15 residues long. Trimming took 5 bases from V and 0 from J; bases not matched to a gene: 3. The donors were part of the validation cohort, which consisted of about 120 subjects and was separate from the first cohort of hundreds of subjects. On this clone itself: Its antigen remains unknown.

Sequencing used immunoSEQ multiplex PCR; TCRdb keeps in-frame clones, though not all of them. This sample yields some 59,000 clones, of which around 90% are seen a single time; about 8.1% belongs to the top ten. The sample was PBMCs. The clonotype originates from a woman under 30 in good health and CMV-seropositive. The genes are TRBV7-8 and TRBJ2-1; TRBD2 matches at 8 bases. CDR3 DNA: TGTGCCAGCAGCGGAGCGGGGGACTCCTACAATGAGCAGTTCTTC. Amino acid sequence: CASSGAGDSYNEQFF.